Listed here is a single T cell receptor (beta chain). It has no known antigen specificity. Base qualities were left out, and no much larger clone turns up one base away. The goal of deep resolution MiSeq sequencing was a depth between 1 in 1 million and 1 in 200,000 T cells, and coverage averaged 10x per clonotype. TCR beta libraries were generated with the immunoSEQ hsTCRB Kit. Regarding the original processing steps: The data were analyzed with ImmunoSEQ Analyzer and ImmunoSEQ Data Assistant, and V, D and J gene assignments followed IMGT definitions. Clonality, which ranges from 0 to 1, was calculated as one minus the normalized Shannon entropy of productive rearrangement frequencies. Only overrepresented clonotypes making up at least 0.05% of each patient's repertoire were included in the public clonotype analysis. Some 13 age-matched healthy donor repertoires from immuneACCESS served as clonality controls. TCRdb mirrors the immuneACCESS table, restricted to in-frame sequences. Some clones are absent from its copies; in checked studies, under half trace to an unresolved V gene, and the reason for the others is unknown. The DNA gave D and trimming, while V, J and clone size come from that table. For this sample the table gives approximately 160,000 clones, of which about 88% were detected only once. The ten largest clones capture roughly 3% of the sample.

This specimen's time point label, interpreted: progressive disease on ibrutinib. For TCR beta library preparation, roughly 1.8 micrograms of genomic DNA was extracted from cryopreserved PBMCs. Longitudinal blood samples from CLL patients on ibrutinib monotherapy were analyzed using high-throughput TCR beta sequencing. Patients were enrolled in a phase 2 open-label single-center ibrutinib monotherapy trial. The sample comes from a study of cytotoxic CD8 clonotypes in ibrutinib-treated CLL (dated by TCRdb to the early 2020s). Broadly, across the study: The cohort had 11 relapsed/refractory and more than 14 treatment-naive patients; fewer than 18 were IGHV unmutated. Responses were partial in 24 patients and complete in 2; after median approximately 67 months follow-up, about 14 stayed in remission and roughly twelve progressed. Samples at response were collected after a median of 12 months of treatment, with a range of about 6 to 40 months. On average, each sample yielded 255,043 productive templates and about 95,000 productive rearrangements. Longitudinal samples were obtainable from 26 of the 86 participants in the trial. Cryopreserved peripheral blood mononuclear cells were obtained before treatment, at response, and at either sustained remission or disease progression. Patients were still on ibrutinib when every remission and progressive disease sample was collected.

Overall study results and their limits: Sampling times were not matched between patients in sustained remission and patients whose disease was progressing, and lymph node repertoires were not examined. Baseline clonality exceeded that of age-matched healthy donors and correlated strongly with circulating CD8+ T-cell counts. Public clonotypes were rare and either shrank or stayed stable during treatment, and the rise in clonality at ibrutinib response reflected expansion of private clonotypes. Clonality rose at ibrutinib response, remained stable during sustained remission, and dropped back toward baseline at progression.

V was cut back by 0 bases and J by 1 base, leaving a gap of 16 bases between them. In the germline V gene, CDR1 corresponds to SGDLS and CDR2 to YYNGEE. The cysteine opens and the phenylalanine closes a CDR3 of 18 amino acids. Solely the CDR3 DNA is kept, with 54 bases framed from the first base. The sequenced sample was PBMCs, obtained at disease progression, from a patient treated with ibrutinib. The chain was built from TRBV9 and TRBJ1-4; no D segment can be confidently identified. The sequence came from a human donor with chronic lymphocytic leukemia. The CDR3 in this case is CASSVAMTAVGTNEKLFF. Here is the DNA: TGTGCCAGCAGCGTAGCGATGACGGCGGTAGGAACTAATGAAAAACTGTTTTTT.